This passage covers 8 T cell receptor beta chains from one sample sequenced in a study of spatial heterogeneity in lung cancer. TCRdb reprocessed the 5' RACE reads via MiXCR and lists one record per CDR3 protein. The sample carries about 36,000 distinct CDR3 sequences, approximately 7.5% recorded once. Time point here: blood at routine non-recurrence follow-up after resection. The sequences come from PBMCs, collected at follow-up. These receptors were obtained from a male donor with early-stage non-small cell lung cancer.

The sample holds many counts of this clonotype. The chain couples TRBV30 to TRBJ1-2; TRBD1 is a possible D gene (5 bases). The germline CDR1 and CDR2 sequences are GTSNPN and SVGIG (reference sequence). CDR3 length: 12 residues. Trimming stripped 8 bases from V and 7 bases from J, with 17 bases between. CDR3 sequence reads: CARAGTASGYTF. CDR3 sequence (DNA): TGTGCCCGTGCCGGGACGGCCAGTGGCTACACCTTC. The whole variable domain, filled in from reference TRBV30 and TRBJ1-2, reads SQTIHQWPATLVQPVGSPLSLECTVEGTSNPNLYWYRQAAGRGLQLLFYSVGIGQISSEVPQNLSASRPQDRQFILSSKKLLLSDSGFYLCARAGTASGYTFGSGTRLTVV.

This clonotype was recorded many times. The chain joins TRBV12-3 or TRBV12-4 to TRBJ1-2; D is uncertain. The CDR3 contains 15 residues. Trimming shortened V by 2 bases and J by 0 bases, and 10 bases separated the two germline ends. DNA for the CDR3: TGTGCCAGCAGTTTATCGGGGTTTTCTAACTATGGCTACACCTTC. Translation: CASSLSGFSNYGYTF.

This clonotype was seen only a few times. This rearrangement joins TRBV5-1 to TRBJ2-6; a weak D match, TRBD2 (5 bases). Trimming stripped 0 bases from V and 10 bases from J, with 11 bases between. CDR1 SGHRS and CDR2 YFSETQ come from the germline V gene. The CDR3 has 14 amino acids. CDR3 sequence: CASSLAEGYNVLTF. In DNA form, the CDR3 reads TGCGCCAGCAGCTTGGCCGAGGGTTATAACGTCCTGACTTTC. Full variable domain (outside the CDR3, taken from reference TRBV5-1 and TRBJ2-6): KAGVTQTPRYLIKTRGQQVTLSCSPISGHRSVSWYQQTPGQGLQFLFEYFSETQRNKGNFPGRFSGRQFSNSRSEMNVSTLELGDSALYLCASSLAEGYNVLTFGAGSRLTVL.

CDR3 residues: CASSVEGMNTEAFF. In DNA form, the CDR3 reads TGTGCCAGCAGCGTAGAGGGGATGAACACTGAAGCTTTCTTT. The genes are TRBV9 and TRBJ1-1, with D tentatively TRBD1 (5 bases). Germline V gene sequence: CDR1 SGDLS, CDR2 YYNGEE. Trimming pared 0 bases from V and 0 bases from J, leaving 6 bases between. The CDR3 spans 14 residues. Full variable domain (remainder filled in from reference TRBV9 and TRBJ1-1): DSGVTQTPKHLITATGQRVTLRCSPRSGDLSVYWYQQSLDQGLQFLIQYYNGEERAKGNILERFSAQQFPDLHSELNLSSLELGDSALYFCASSVEGMNTEAFFGQGTRLTVV.

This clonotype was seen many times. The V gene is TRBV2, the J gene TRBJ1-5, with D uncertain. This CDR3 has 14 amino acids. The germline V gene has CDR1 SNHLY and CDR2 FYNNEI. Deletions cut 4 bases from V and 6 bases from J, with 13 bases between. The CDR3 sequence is CASSGSSLSQPQHF. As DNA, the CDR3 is TGTGCCAGCAGTGGTTCCTCTTTAAGTCAGCCCCAGCATTTT.

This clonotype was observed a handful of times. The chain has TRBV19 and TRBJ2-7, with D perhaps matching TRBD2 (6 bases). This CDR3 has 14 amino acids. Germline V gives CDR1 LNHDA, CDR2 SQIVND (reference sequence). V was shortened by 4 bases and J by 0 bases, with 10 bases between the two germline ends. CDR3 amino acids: CASSTRDFSYEQYF. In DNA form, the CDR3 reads TGTGCCAGTAGTACTCGGGACTTCTCCTACGAGCAGTACTTC. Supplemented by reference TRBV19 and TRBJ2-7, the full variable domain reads DGGITQSPKYLFRKEGQNVTLSCEQNLNHDAMYWYRQDPGQGLRLIYYSQIVNDFQKGDIAEGYSVSREKKESFPLTVTSAQKNPTAFYLCASSTRDFSYEQYFGPGTRLTVT.

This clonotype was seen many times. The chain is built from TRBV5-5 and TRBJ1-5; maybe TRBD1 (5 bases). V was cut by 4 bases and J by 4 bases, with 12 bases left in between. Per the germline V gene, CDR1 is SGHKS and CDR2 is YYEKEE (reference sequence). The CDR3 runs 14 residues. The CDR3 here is CASSEGRINQPQHF. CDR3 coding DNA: TGTGCCAGCAGCGAGGGACGGATTAATCAGCCCCAGCATTTT.

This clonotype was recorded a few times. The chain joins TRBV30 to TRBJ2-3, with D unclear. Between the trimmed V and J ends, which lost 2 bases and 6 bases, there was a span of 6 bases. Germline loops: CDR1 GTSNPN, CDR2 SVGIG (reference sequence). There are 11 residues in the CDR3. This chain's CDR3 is CAWSSLDTQYF. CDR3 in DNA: TGTGCCTGGAGTTCCTTGGATACGCAGTATTTT.